This T cell receptor beta chain appears in the sequencing data of a study of tumor-infiltrating lymphocytes in primary liver carcinoma. A primer in the constant region served to generate TCR beta cDNA from approximately 500 ng of total RNA. Libraries covering TCR beta were generated through three nested multiplex PCR rounds (using a slightly modified ARM-PCR). The two initial PCR rounds, ten to eleven cycles each, used TRBV1-TRBV30 forward and C-beta reverse primers. MiXCR was run by TCRdb on the multiplex PCR reads, yielding one entry per CDR3 protein. The sample comprises about 320,000 distinct CDR3 sequences, approximately 54% of which are singletons, and 15% to 20% rests with the top ten. Germline DNA was also extracted, and blood RNA was taken from unsorted whole blood. No treatment had been given to the patients, who were chronically infected with HBV. Germline values: CDR1 SQVTM, CDR2 ANQGSEA. V shed 5 bases and J 7 bases; nucleotides not matched to a gene: 8. CDR3 length: 13 amino acids.

This clonotype was detected many times. The sequence was collected from a woman aged 25-40 years with primary liver carcinoma and hepatitis B virus infection. This rearrangement joins TRBV29-1 to TRBJ2-1, with 7 bases aligning to TRBD1. The sequenced sample was peripheral blood. CDR3 in amino acids: CSVKGGIRNEQFF. CDR3 bases: TGCAGCGTTAAAGGGGGCATTAGGAATGAGCAGTTCTTC.